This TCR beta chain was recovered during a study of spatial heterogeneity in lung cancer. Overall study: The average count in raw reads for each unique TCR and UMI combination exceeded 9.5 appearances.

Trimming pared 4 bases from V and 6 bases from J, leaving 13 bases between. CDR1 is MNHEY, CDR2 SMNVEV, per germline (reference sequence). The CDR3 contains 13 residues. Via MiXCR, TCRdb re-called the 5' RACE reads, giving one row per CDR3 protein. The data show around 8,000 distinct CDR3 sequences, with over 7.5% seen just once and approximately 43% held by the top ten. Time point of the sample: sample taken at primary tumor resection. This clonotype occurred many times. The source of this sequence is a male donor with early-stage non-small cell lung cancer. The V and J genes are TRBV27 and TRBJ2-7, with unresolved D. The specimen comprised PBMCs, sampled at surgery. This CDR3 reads CASSYGDFSEQYF. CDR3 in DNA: TGTGCCAGCAGTTATGGGGATTTCAGCGAGCAGTACTTC.